This T cell receptor beta chain was captured by sequencing in a study of tumor-infiltrating lymphocytes in primary liver carcinoma. Across the whole study: Among the tumors, stages were T1-T3 N0M0 and sizes about 4 to 10 cm. Findings of the study overall: Merely some 7.5-25% of top clones spanned all five tumor regions.

As regards this clonotype: Its specificity is not known. At one of its ends the junction is not consistent with the germline gene, which may arise from a read error.

Investigators took RNA and DNA out together from about 21-30 mg of unsorted bulk tissue. The CDR3 consists of 15 residues. The germline gives CDR1 SGHRS, CDR2 YFSETQ. TCR beta cDNA was made from 400 to 500 ng total RNA with a constant-region primer. ARM-PCR, slightly modified, supplied the TCR beta libraries through three nested multiplex PCR rounds. In the first two PCR rounds, TRBV1-TRBV30 forward primers were paired with a C-beta reverse primer, and each round lasted about 9 cycles. TCRdb re-derived calls from the multiplex PCR reads in MiXCR, one entry per CDR3 protein. This sample has around 70,000 distinct CDR3 sequences, with approximately 70% found just once.

This TCR derives from a man aged 40-50 years with primary liver carcinoma and hepatitis B virus infection. Sequenced input: liver tumor tissue from sampling region 4. Subset given: tumor region T4, right-lateral pole. The chain couples TRBV5-1 to TRBJ1-5; no definite D call. In nucleotides, the CDR3 is TGCACCAGCAGCTTAACAGATGAAGGAAATCAGCCCCAGCATTTT. It translates to CTSSLTDEGNQPQHF.